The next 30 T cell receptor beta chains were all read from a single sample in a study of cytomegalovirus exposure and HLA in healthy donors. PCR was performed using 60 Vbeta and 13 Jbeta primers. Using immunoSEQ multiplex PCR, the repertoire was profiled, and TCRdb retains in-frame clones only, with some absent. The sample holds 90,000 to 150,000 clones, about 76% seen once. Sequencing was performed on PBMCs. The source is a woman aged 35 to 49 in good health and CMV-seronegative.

The chain's CDR3 is CASSYEAANIQYF. The CDR3 DNA follows: TGTGCCAGCAGTTACGAGGCGGCAAACATTCAGTACTTC. V gene TRBV6-6 combines with J gene TRBJ2-4; D is unresolved. The germline V gene has CDR1 MNHNY and CDR2 SVGAGI (reference sequence). This CDR3 region has 13 residues. The V and J ends lost 2 bases and 6 bases respectively, with 8 bases between them.

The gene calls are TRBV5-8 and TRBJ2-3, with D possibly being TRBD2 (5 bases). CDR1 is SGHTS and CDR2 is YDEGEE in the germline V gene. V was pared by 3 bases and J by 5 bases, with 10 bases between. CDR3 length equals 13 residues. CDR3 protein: CASSWRRVDTQYF. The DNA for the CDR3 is TGTGCCAGCAGCTGGCGGCGGGTAGATACGCAGTATTTT.

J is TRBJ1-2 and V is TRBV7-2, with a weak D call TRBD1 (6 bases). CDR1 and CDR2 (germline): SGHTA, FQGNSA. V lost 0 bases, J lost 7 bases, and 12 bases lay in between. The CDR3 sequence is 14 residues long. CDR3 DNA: TGTGCCAGCAGCTTAGCGAGTACAGGGTCTGGCTACACCTTC. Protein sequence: CASSLASTGSGYTF.

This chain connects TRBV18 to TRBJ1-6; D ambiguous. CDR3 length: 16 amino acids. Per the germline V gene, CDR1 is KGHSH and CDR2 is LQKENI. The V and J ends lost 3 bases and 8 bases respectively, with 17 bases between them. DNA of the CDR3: TGTGCCAGCTCACCCCAGACCGGCGGGAGCGATTCACCCCTCCACTTT. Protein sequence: CASSPQTGGSDSPLHF.

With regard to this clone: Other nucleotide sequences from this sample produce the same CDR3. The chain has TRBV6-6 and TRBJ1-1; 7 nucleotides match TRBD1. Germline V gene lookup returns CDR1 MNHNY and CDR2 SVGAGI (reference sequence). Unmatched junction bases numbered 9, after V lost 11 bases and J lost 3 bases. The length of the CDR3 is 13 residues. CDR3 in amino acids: CAGGGTDYTEAFF. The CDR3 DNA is TGTGCCGGAGGGGGGACAGACTACACTGAAGCTTTCTTT.

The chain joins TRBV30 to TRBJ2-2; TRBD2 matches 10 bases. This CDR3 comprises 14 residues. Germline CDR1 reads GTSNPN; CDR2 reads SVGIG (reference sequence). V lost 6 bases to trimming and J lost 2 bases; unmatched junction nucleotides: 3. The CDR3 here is CACTSGTNTGELFF. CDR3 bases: TGTGCCTGTACTAGCGGGACTAACACCGGGGAGCTGTTTTTT.

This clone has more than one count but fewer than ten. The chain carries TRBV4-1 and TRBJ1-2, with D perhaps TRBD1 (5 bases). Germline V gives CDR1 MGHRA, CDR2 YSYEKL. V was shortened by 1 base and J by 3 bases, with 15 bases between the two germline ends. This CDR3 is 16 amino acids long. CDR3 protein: CASSQGRAIPHYGYTF. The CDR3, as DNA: TGCGCCAGCAGCCAAGGCAGGGCGATCCCACACTATGGCTACACCTTC.

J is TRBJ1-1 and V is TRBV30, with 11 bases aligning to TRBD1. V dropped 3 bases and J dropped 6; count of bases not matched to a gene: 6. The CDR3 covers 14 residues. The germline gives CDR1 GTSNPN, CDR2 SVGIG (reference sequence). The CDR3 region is CAWRGQGDLSEAFF. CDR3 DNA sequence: TGTGCCTGGAGGGGACAGGGGGACTTATCTGAAGCTTTCTTT.

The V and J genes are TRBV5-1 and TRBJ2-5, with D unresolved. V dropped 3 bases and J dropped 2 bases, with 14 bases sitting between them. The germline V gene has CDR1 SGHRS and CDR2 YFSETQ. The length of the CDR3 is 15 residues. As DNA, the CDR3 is TGCGCCAGCAGCTCCCAGGTTGGAATACAAGAGACCCAGTACTTC. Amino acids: CASSSQVGIQETQYF.

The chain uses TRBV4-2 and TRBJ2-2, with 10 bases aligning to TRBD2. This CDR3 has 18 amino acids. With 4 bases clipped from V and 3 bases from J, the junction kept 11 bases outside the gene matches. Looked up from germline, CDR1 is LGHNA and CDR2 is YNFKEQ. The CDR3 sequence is CASSPLPSGRLDTGELFF. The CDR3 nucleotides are TGTGCCAGCAGCCCGCTCCCTAGCGGGAGACTCGACACCGGGGAGCTGTTTTTT.

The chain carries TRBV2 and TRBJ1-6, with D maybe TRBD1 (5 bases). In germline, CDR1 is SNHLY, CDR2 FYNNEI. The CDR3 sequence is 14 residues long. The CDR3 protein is CAATRGSYNSPLHF. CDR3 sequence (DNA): TGTGCAGCGACAAGGGGCTCCTATAATTCACCCCTCCACTTT.

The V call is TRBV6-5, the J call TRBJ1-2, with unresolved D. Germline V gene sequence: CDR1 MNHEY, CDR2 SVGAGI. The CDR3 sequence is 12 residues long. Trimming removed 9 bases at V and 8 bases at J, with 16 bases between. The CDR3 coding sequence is TGTGCCAGTTTTGGGAGGGCGGACGGCTACACCTTC. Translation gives CASFGRADGYTF.

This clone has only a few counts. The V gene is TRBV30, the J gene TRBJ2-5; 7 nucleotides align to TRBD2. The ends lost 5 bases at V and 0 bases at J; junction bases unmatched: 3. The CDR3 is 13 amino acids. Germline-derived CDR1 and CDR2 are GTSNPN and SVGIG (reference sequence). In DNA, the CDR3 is TGTGCCTGGGCGCGGGGGTACCAAGAGACCCAGTACTTC. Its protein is CAWARGYQETQYF.

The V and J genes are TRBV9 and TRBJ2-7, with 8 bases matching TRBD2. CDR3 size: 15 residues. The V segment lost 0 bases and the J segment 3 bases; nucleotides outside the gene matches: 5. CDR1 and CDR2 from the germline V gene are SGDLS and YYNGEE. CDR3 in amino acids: CASSVGGLAGYEQYF. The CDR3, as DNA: TGTGCCAGCAGCGTAGGGGGCCTAGCGGGCTACGAGCAGTACTTC. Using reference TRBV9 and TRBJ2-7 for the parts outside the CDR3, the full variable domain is DSGVTQTPKHLITATGQRVTLRCSPRSGDLSVYWYQQSLDQGLQFLIQYYNGEERAKGNILERFSAQQFPDLHSELNLSSLELGDSALYFCASSVGGLAGYEQYFGPGTRLTVT.

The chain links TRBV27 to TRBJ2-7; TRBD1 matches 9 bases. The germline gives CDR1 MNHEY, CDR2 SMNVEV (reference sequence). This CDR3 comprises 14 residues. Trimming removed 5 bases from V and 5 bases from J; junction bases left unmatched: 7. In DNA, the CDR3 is TGTGCCAGCAGTACGGGACAGGGACGACACGAGCAGTACTTC. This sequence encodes CASSTGQGRHEQYF.

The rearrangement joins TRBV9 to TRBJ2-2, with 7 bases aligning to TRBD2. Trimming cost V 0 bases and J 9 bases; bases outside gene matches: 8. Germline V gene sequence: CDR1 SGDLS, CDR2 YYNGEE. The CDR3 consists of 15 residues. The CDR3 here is CASSVGDYLSRELFF. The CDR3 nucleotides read TGTGCCAGCAGCGTAGGGGACTACCTCAGCCGGGAGCTGTTTTTT.

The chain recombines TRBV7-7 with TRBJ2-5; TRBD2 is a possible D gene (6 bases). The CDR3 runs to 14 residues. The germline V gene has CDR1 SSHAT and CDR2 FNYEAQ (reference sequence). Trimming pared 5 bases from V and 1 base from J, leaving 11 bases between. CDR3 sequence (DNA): TGTGCCAGCAGCAGAGCGGGCTTCCAAGAGACCCAGTACTTC. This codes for CASSRAGFQETQYF.

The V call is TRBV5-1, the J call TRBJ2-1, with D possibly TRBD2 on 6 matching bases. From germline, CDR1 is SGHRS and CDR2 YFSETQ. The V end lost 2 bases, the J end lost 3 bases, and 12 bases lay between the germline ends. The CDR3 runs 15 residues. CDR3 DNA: TGCGCCAGCAGCTTCGCGGGATTCCGCTACAATGAGCAGTTCTTC. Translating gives CASSFAGFRYNEQFF.

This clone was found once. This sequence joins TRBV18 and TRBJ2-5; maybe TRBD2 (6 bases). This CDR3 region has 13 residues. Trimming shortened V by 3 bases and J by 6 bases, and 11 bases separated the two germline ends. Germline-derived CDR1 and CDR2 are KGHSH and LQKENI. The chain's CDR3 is CASSPEGWQTQYF. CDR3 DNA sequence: TGTGCCAGCTCACCGGAGGGTTGGCAGACCCAGTACTTC.

CDR3 coding DNA: TGCGCCAGCAGCTCGGACGGAGGTCGAAGCTACACCTTC. Its translation: CASSSDGGRSYTF. This chain joins TRBV5-1 and TRBJ1-2; no clear D gene. The V gene lost 3 bases and the J gene lost 9 bases, with 15 bases spanning the gap. Looked up from germline, CDR1 is SGHRS and CDR2 is YFSETQ. The length of the CDR3 is 13 residues.

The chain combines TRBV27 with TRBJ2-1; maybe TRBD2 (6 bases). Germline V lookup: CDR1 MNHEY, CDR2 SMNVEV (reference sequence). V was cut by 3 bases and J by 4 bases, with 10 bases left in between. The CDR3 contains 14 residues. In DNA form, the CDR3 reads TGTGCCAGCAGTTTTAGGGACTTATACAATGAGCAGTTCTTC. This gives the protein CASSFRDLYNEQFF.

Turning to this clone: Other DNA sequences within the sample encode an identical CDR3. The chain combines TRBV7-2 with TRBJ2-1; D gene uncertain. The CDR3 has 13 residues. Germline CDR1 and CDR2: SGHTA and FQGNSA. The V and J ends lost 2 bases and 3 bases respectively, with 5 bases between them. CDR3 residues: CASSLPSYNEQFF. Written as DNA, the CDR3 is TGTGCCAGCAGCTTACCCAGCTACAATGAGCAGTTCTTC.

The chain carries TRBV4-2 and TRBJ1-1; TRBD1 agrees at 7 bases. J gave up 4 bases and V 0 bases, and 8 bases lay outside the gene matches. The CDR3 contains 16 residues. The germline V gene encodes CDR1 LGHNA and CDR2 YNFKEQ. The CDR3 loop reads CASSQEGTGVGTEAFF. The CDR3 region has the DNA TGTGCCAGCAGCCAAGAAGGCACAGGGGTGGGCACTGAAGCTTTCTTT.

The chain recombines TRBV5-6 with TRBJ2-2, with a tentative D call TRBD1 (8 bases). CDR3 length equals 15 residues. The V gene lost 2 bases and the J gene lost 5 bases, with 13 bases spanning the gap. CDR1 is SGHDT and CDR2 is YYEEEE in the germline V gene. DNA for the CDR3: TGTGCCAGCAGCTTCGACAGGGGAGGGACCGGGGAGCTGTTTTTT. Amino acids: CASSFDRGGTGELFF.

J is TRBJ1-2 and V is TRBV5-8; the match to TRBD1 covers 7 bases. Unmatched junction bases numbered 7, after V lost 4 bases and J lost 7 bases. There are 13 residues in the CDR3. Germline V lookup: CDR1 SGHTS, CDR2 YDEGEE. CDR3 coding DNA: TGTGCCAGCAGCACCGACAGGGTGTTTGGCTACACCTTC. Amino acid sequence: CASSTDRVFGYTF. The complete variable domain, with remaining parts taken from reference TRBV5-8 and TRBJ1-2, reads EAGVTQSPTHLIKTRGQQATLRCSPISGHTSVYWYQQALGLGLQFLLWYDEGEERNRGNFPPRFSGRQFPNYSSELNVNALELEDSALYLCASSTDRVFGYTFGSGTRLTVV.

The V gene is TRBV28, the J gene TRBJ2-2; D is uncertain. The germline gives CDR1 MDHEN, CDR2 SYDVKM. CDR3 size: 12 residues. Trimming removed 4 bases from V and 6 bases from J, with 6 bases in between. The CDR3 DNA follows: TGTGCCAGCAGTTATCAGGCCGGGGAGCTGTTTTTT. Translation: CASSYQAGELFF.

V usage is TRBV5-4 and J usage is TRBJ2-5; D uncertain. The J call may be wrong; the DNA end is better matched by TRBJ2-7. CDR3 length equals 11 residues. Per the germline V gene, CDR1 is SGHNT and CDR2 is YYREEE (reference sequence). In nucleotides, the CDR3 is TGTGCCAGCAGCTTCCAATACGAGCAGTACTTC. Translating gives CASSFQYEQYF.

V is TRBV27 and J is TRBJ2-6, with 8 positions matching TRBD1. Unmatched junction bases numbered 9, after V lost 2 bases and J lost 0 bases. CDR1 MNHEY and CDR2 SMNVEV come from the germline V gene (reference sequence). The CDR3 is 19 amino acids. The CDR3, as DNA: TGTGCCAGCAGTTTAAAGGGGACAGGATCACCCTCTGGGGCCAACGTCCTGACTTTC. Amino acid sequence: CASSLKGTGSPSGANVLTF.

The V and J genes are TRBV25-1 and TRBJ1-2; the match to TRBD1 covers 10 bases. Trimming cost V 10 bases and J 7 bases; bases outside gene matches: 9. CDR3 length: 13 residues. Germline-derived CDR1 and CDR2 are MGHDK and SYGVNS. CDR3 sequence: CATKTGTGVGYTF. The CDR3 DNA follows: TGTGCCACGAAAACCGGGACAGGGGTTGGCTACACCTTC.

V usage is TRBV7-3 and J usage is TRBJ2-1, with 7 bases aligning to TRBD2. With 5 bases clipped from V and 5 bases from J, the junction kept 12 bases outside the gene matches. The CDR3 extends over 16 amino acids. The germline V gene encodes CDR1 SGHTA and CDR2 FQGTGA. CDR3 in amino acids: CASSQPVASGNNEQFF. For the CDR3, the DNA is TGTGCCAGCAGCCAACCGGTAGCTAGCGGTAACAATGAGCAGTTCTTC.